A selection of T cell receptor beta chains follows, all from one sample in a study of OX40 agonist ivuxolimab in advanced cancers. TCRdb's table, derived via immunoSEQ multiplex PCR, lists solely in-frame clones and lacks some. The sample includes 68,000 or so clones, roughly 86% of them seen just once. The source material was CD4+ or CD8+ T cells sorted from blood, sampled in a trial of the OX40 agonist ivuxolimab. Receptors were obtained from an adult with an advanced solid tumor such as melanoma, head and neck, liver or kidney cancer. CDR3s include the opening cysteine and the closing phenylalanine or tryptophan. A D gene is named only where the DNA matches it firmly. Some rows mark clone size as missing; the rest say once, few, many or name a class of expanded clone.

DNA: TGTGCCAGCAGCGCCGGACTAGCGGGGACCTGGGATACGCAGTATTTT
CDR3: CASSAGLAGTWDTQYF
V: TRBV9
size: NA
D: TRBD2
J: TRBJ2-3

DNA: TGTGCCAGCTCCCCACCTAGCGGGAGTTTGAACGAGCAGTACTTC
CDR3: CASSPPSGSLNEQYF
V: TRBV18
size: NA
D: TRBD2
J: TRBJ2-7

DNA: TGTGCCATCGGAAGGACAGGGGATATCTATGGCTACACCTTC
CDR3: CAIGRTGDIYGYTF
V: TRBV10-3
size: NA
D: TRBD1
J: TRBJ1-2

DNA: TGTGCCAGCACCCCAGAGCTATTTTCCTACGAGCAGTACTTC
CDR3: CASTPELFSYEQYF
V: TRBV2
size: few
D: NA
J: TRBJ2-7

DNA: TGTGCCAGCAGTGACAGGGGGCGAGTCTCCGGGGAGCTGTTTTTT
CDR3: CASSDRGRVSGELFF
V: TRBV6-1
size: once
D: TRBD1
J: TRBJ2-2

DNA: TGTGCCAGCAGCTTAGGGGAAACAGATACGCAGTATTTT
CDR3: CASSLGETDTQYF
V: TRBV7-2
size: NA
D: NA
J: TRBJ2-3

DNA: TGCGCCAGCAGCTTCAGGGGCTCTAGCACAGATACGCAGTATTTT
CDR3: CASSFRGSSTDTQYF
V: TRBV5-1
size: NA
D: NA
J: TRBJ2-3

DNA: TGTGCCAGCAGCTTACGGGGTGATTCACCCCTCCACTTT
CDR3: CASSLRGDSPLHF
V: TRBV11-2
size: NA
D: NA
J: TRBJ1-6

DNA: TGCGCCAGCAGCTTAAGTAGCGGGAGTTTCAATGAGCAGTTCTTC
CDR3: CASSLSSGSFNEQFF
V: TRBV5-1
size: once
D: TRBD2
J: TRBJ2-1

DNA: TGTGCCAGTAGTATACTAGCGGGGGGCCCTGGTGAGCAGTTCTTC
CDR3: CASSILAGGPGEQFF
V: TRBV19
size: NA
D: TRBD2
J: TRBJ2-1

DNA: TGTGCCAGCAGCCAGGGGGACTACAATGAGCAGTTCTTC
CDR3: CASSQGDYNEQFF
V: TRBV2
size: NA
D: TRBD1
J: TRBJ2-1

DNA: TGTGCCAGCAGAACAGGACAGCCTTCCGAGCAGTACTTC
CDR3: CASRTGQPSEQYF
V: TRBV5-5
size: NA
D: NA
J: TRBJ2-7

DNA: TGTGCCAGCAGAGAGTTCAGGAGGGATGAAAAACTGTTTTTT
CDR3: CASREFRRDEKLFF
V: TRBV21-1
size: NA
D: NA
J: TRBJ1-4

DNA: TGTGCCAGCAGCCAAGATCTCGGCTACCGGTCTTACGATGAGCAGTTCTTC
CDR3: CASSQDLGYRSYDEQFF
V: TRBV14
size: NA
D: NA
J: TRBJ2-1

DNA: TGTGCCAGCTTAAGGGGGCCCGCCACTGAAGCTTTCTTT
CDR3: CASLRGPATEAFF
V: TRBV6-6
size: once
D: TRBD1
J: TRBJ1-1

DNA: TGTGCCAGCAGCCCAAGCAGACAGGTCCTAAAACTGTTTTTT
CDR3: CASSPSRQVLKLFF
V: TRBV7-2
size: NA
D: NA
J: TRBJ1-4

DNA: TGTGCCAGCAGCTTGGAGTGGACTAGCGGGACTACTGCGAACACCGGGGAGCTGTTTTTT
CDR3: CASSLEWTSGTTANTGELFF
V: TRBV5-5
size: NA
D: TRBD2
J: TRBJ2-2

DNA: TGCGCCAGCAGCCATTACGGGCAGCTCTCTGGGGCCAACGTCCTGACTTTC
CDR3: CASSHYGQLSGANVLTF
V: TRBV4-1
size: once
D: NA
J: TRBJ2-6

DNA: TGTGCCAGCAGCACGGGCGGGAGCGAGACCCAGTACTTC
CDR3: CASSTGGSETQYF
V: TRBV7-2
size: few
D: TRBD2
J: TRBJ2-5

DNA: TGTGCCAGTTCCCCACGGGGGGTCGGGAAATTCAATGAGCAGTTCTTC
CDR3: CASSPRGVGKFNEQFF
V: TRBV5-4
size: few
D: TRBD2
J: TRBJ2-1

DNA: TGTGCCATCGCCTCCGGAACTAGCGGGCCCCAAGAGACCCAGTACTTC
CDR3: CAIASGTSGPQETQYF
V: TRBV10-3
size: NA
D: TRBD2
J: TRBJ2-5

DNA: TGCGCCAGCAGCAATTTGGGCGGGAGGGCCGCCGGGGAGCTGTTTTTT
CDR3: CASSNLGGRAAGELFF
V: TRBV5-1
size: NA
D: TRBD2
J: TRBJ2-2

DNA: TGTGCCAGCAGTTACAGGGATCGGTTAGATACGCAGTATTTT
CDR3: CASSYRDRLDTQYF
V: TRBV6-5
size: NA
D: NA
J: TRBJ2-3